The 27 T cell receptor beta chains listed next were all sequenced from one sample in a study of shared clonotypes between healthy human individuals (TCRdb year 2020). The method behind the library was the immunoSEQ multiplex PCR assay. In its TCRdb copy, this immuneACCESS table keeps in-frame sequences only and misses some clones. Where compared with another copy, unresolved V genes explain less than half of these, and the others have no known cause. The sample yields about 1.5 million clones; 98% were counted once. The ten largest clones take up 0.4% to 0.55% of the sample. Material: naive CD4+ T cells sorted from blood. Sample cell subset or site, as interpreted from the label and publication: CD45RA+ positively selected. The receptor source for this set is a man aged 25 to 45 in good health.

The CDR3: CASSPPSGSNYGYTF. The DNA of the CDR3 is TGTGCCAGCTCACCACCTTCCGGCAGCAACTATGGCTACACCTTC. The V call is TRBV18, the J call TRBJ1-2, with D hard to call. V was cut by 0 bases and J by 2 bases, with 10 bases left in between. CDR1 is KGHSH, CDR2 LQKENI, per germline. The CDR3 consists of 15 residues.

This chain links TRBV7-8 with TRBJ1-5; no clear D. This CDR3 is 15 amino acids long. Per the germline V gene, CDR1 is SGHVS and CDR2 is FQNEAQ. Trimming shortened V by 1 base and J by 0 bases, and 7 bases separated the two germline ends. CDR3 nucleotides: TGTGCCAGCAGCTTAGTAGGGTATAGCAATCAGCCCCAGCATTTT. Translation: CASSLVGYSNQPQHF.

The V and J genes are TRBV27 and TRBJ2-5; 7 bases agree with TRBD2. CDR3 length: 17 residues. CDR1 and CDR2 (germline): MNHEY, SMNVEV (reference sequence). V lost 6 bases and J lost 2; bases outside the gene matches: 15. CDR3 residues: CASSKVVVAGVQETQYF. In DNA, the CDR3 is TGTGCCAGCAGCAAAGTAGTAGTAGCGGGTGTGCAAGAGACCCAGTACTTC.

This chain uses TRBV2 with TRBJ2-4; 10 nucleotides line up with TRBD2. Per the germline V gene, CDR1 is SNHLY and CDR2 is FYNNEI. The ends lost 4 bases at V and 0 bases at J; junction bases unmatched: 6. CDR3 length: 17 amino acids. CDR3 loop: CASSATSGILAKNIQYF. The CDR3 DNA is TGTGCCAGCAGTGCAACTAGCGGGATTCTAGCCAAAAACATTCAGTACTTC.

The rearrangement links TRBV19 to TRBJ2-3; possible D gene TRBD2, 5 bases. This CDR3 has 15 residues. Germline V CDR1 and CDR2: LNHDA, SQIVND (reference sequence). Trimming shortened V by 3 bases and J by 3 bases, and 13 bases separated the two germline ends. The CDR3 here is CASSIMTPGTDTQYF. CDR3 nucleotide sequence: TGTGCCAGTAGTATCATGACCCCGGGGACAGATACGCAGTATTTT.

The chain has TRBV6-5 and TRBJ1-1; tentatively, D is TRBD1 (5 bases). Germline V lookup: CDR1 MNHEY, CDR2 SVGAGI. V lost 7 bases, J lost 1 base, and 7 bases lay in between. This CDR3 spans 12 amino acids. CDR3 in amino acids: CASKQENTEAFF. The CDR3 bases are TGTGCCAGCAAACAGGAGAACACTGAAGCTTTCTTT.

This chain joins TRBV7-3 and TRBJ2-3; D perhaps matches TRBD2 (6 bases). The CDR3 has 15 amino acids. V lost 8 bases and J lost 0, with 15 bases in between. Germline V CDR1 and CDR2: SGHTA, FQGTGA. The CDR3 sequence: CASSSRRGSTDTQYF. As DNA, the CDR3 is TGTGCCAGCTCAAGTAGGCGGGGAAGCACAGATACGCAGTATTTT.

This clone came up once. This chain joins TRBV7-8 and TRBJ2-4, with D perhaps TRBD1 or TRBD2 (5 bases each). V was shortened by 1 base and J by 1 base, with 17 bases between the two germline ends. CDR1 is SGHVS, CDR2 FQNEAQ, per germline. The CDR3 is 18 amino acids. CDR3 protein: CASSLGVGAGPAKNIQYF. The CDR3 bases are TGTGCCAGCAGCTTAGGGGTCGGGGCAGGGCCCGCCAAAAACATTCAGTACTTC.

The J gene is TRBJ1-2, the V gene TRBV7-9; the match to TRBD1 covers 7 bases. V lost 5 bases, J lost 11 bases, and 11 bases stayed unmatched. The CDR3 loop spans 13 amino acids. Germline CDR1 reads SEHNR; CDR2 reads FQNEAQ (reference sequence). The CDR3 DNA reads as TGTGCCAGCAGCCAAAATCCGGGACAGCCATACACCTTC. The encoded protein is CASSQNPGQPYTF.

The chain joins TRBV7-3 to TRBJ2-7; a possible D gene is TRBD1 (6 bases). The germline V gene has CDR1 SGHTA and CDR2 FQGTGA. The CDR3 length is 13 residues. Trimming shortened V by 5 bases and J by 2 bases, and 10 bases separated the two germline ends. The CDR3, as DNA: TGTGCCAGCAGCGAGGGACAAGCCTACGAGCAGTACTTC. Residues: CASSEGQAYEQYF.

The gene calls are TRBV2 and TRBJ1-1; unclear D gene. Looked up from germline, CDR1 is SNHLY and CDR2 is FYNNEI. The ends were cut back, 2 bases at V and 4 bases at J, with 11 bases in the middle. There are 14 residues in the CDR3. Here the CDR3 reads CASSETPTGTEAFF. In nucleotides, the CDR3 is TGTGCCAGCAGTGAAACCCCGACTGGCACTGAAGCTTTCTTT.

The rearrangement joins TRBV11-3 to TRBJ2-1; 10 bases line up with TRBD2. This CDR3 has 17 residues. The germline CDR1 and CDR2 sequences are SGHNT and YENEEA. The V and J ends lost 5 bases and 2 bases, in that order; junction bases with no gene match: 9. As DNA, the CDR3 is TGTGCCAGCAGCCAAGCACTAGCGGGAAGGACCTACAATGAGCAGTTCTTC. It specifies CASSQALAGRTYNEQFF.

The rearrangement links TRBV10-3 to TRBJ2-5, with 8 bases matching TRBD1. Germline-derived CDR1 and CDR2 are ENHRY and SYGVKD. The CDR3 length is 12 residues. J lost 5 bases, V lost 6 bases, and 2 bases had no gene match. This chain's CDR3 is CAIRDRAETQYF. In DNA form, the CDR3 reads TGTGCCATCAGGGACAGGGCGGAGACCCAGTACTTC.

The chain uses TRBV15 and TRBJ2-3, with D perhaps TRBD2 (6 bases). Looked up from germline, CDR1 is LNHNV and CDR2 is YYDKDF (reference sequence). Trimming stripped 0 bases from V and 4 bases from J, with 11 bases between. The CDR3 is 15 amino acids. The CDR3 is CATSRDTGAADTQYF. CDR3 DNA sequence: TGTGCCACCAGCAGAGATACGGGAGCGGCAGATACGCAGTATTTT. The full variable domain, in which reference TRBV15 and TRBJ2-3 provide the parts outside the CDR3, is DAMVIQNPRYQVTQFGKPVTLSCSQTLNHNVMYWYQQKSSQAPKLLFHYYDKDFNNEADTPDNFQSRRPNTSFCFLDIRSPGLGDTAMYLCATSRDTGAADTQYFGPGTRLTVL.

Only one count was recorded for this clone. V usage is TRBV5-1 and J usage is TRBJ2-3, with D unclear. The CDR3 spans 15 residues. Trimming removed 0 bases from V and 2 bases from J, with 10 bases in between. CDR1 SGHRS and CDR2 YFSETQ come from the germline V gene. DNA for the CDR3: TGCGCCAGCAGCTTGGCGGTGGGTGCCACAGATACGCAGTATTTT. Protein: CASSLAVGATDTQYF.

V gene TRBV6-5 combines with J gene TRBJ2-1; the D gene could be TRBD1 or TRBD2 (5 bases each). Deletions cut 6 bases from V and 0 bases from J, with 12 bases between. CDR3 length equals 15 residues. Germline V gives CDR1 MNHEY, CDR2 SVGAGI. CDR3 sequence (DNA): TGTGCCAGCAGCCCTTGGGGGAGCTCCTACAATGAGCAGTTCTTC. It specifies CASSPWGSSYNEQFF.

The V and J genes are TRBV5-1 and TRBJ2-5; 7 positions match TRBD2. The trim removed 0 bases at V and 7 bases at J, leaving 6 bases unmatched. The germline V gene encodes CDR1 SGHRS and CDR2 YFSETQ. This CDR3 is 14 amino acids long. CDR3 region: CASSLEGGVGTQYF. CDR3 DNA sequence: TGCGCCAGCAGCTTGGAGGGAGGGGTTGGGACCCAGTACTTC.

This rearrangement joins TRBV5-6 to TRBJ1-2, with D perhaps matching TRBD1 (6 bases). The V gene's germline CDR1 is SGHDT and CDR2 YYEEEE. V lost 4 bases and J 6 bases, leaving 16 bases between the germline ends. The CDR3 extends over 14 amino acids. CDR3 region: CASSTPTGKNGYTF. CDR3 DNA sequence: TGTGCCAGCAGCACCCCGACAGGAAAGAATGGCTACACCTTC.

This rearrangement joins TRBV19 to TRBJ1-1; D is uncertain. Trimming took off 6 bases at V and 3 bases at J, with 11 bases between the two ends. CDR1 and CDR2 (germline): LNHDA, SQIVND (reference sequence). The CDR3 has 13 residues. In DNA, the CDR3 is TGTGCCAGTAGCCCTCTTGGTTACACTGAAGCTTTCTTT. Translating gives CASSPLGYTEAFF.

The V gene is TRBV18, the J gene TRBJ2-3; 9 bases are shared with TRBD1. CDR3 size: 16 residues. Germline CDR1 and CDR2: KGHSH and LQKENI. With V trimmed by 0 bases and J by 4 bases, 5 bases remained unmatched. The CDR3, as DNA: TGTGCCAGCTCACCACCGACAGGGGGACCTCCAGATACGCAGTATTTT. This encodes CASSPPTGGPPDTQYF.

This chain uses TRBV12-5 with TRBJ1-1; D not resolved. Germline V gives CDR1 LGHNT, CDR2 FRNRAP. Trimming removed 6 bases at V and 4 bases at J, with 9 bases between. The CDR3 sequence is 12 residues long. The CDR3 region is CASGELPTEAFF. For the CDR3, the DNA is TGTGCTAGTGGGGAACTGCCCACTGAAGCTTTCTTT.

The chain uses TRBV6-4 and TRBJ1-3, with D uncertain. The CDR3 is 14 amino acids. The V end lost 6 bases, the J end lost 0 bases, and 9 bases lay between the germline ends. Germline assignment: CDR1 MRHNA and CDR2 SNTAGT. In nucleotides, the CDR3 is TGTGCCAGCAGCTACCCGGTCTCTGGAAACACCATATATTTT. Translating gives CASSYPVSGNTIYF.

The rearrangement links TRBV28 to TRBJ2-3; TRBD2 matches at 11 bases. With 6 bases clipped from V and 6 bases from J, the junction kept 5 bases outside the gene matches. This CDR3 spans 14 amino acids. The V gene's germline CDR1 is MDHEN and CDR2 SYDVKM. In nucleotides, the CDR3 is TGTGCCAGCAGCCCCGGGACTAGCGGTGATACGCAGTATTTT. Translation gives CASSPGTSGDTQYF.

CDR3 coding DNA: TGTGCCAGCAGTGAAGCAAGGGATTATCGGACTTCCAACTCCAATCAGCCCCAGCATTTT. Its protein product is CASSEARDYRTSNSNQPQHF. This chain uses TRBV6-1 with TRBJ1-5; D is unresolved. Germline values: CDR1 MNHNS, CDR2 SASEGT. The CDR3 is made up of 20 amino acids. V lost 0 bases to trimming and J lost 3 bases, with 24 bases between them.

The rearrangement joins TRBV7-2 to TRBJ2-7; the D is unclear. V shed 7 bases and J shed 0 bases, with 10 bases lying between them. CDR1 and CDR2 from the germline V gene are SGHTA and FQGNSA. The CDR3 is made up of 13 amino acids. The CDR3 coding sequence is TGTGCCAGCAAACCCAGGAGCTCCTACGAGCAGTACTTC. Translation gives CASKPRSSYEQYF.

The J gene is TRBJ1-2, the V gene TRBV4-1; 7 nucleotides match TRBD1. In germline, CDR1 is MGHRA, CDR2 YSYEKL. V lost 2 bases, J lost 2 bases, and 5 bases stayed unmatched. The CDR3 is made up of 15 amino acids. The CDR3 region has the DNA TGCGCCAGCAGCCAATCAGACAGGGCGAACTATGGCTACACCTTC. It codes for CASSQSDRANYGYTF.

The rearrangement joins TRBV25-1 to TRBJ2-6; D is undetermined. V was trimmed by 3 bases and J by 1 base, leaving 7 bases between them. This CDR3 has 15 residues. Germline V gene lookup returns CDR1 MGHDK and CDR2 SYGVNS. CDR3 in amino acids: CASSDSASGANVLTF. CDR3 bases: TGTGCCAGCAGTGACTCAGCTTCTGGGGCCAACGTCCTGACTTTC.